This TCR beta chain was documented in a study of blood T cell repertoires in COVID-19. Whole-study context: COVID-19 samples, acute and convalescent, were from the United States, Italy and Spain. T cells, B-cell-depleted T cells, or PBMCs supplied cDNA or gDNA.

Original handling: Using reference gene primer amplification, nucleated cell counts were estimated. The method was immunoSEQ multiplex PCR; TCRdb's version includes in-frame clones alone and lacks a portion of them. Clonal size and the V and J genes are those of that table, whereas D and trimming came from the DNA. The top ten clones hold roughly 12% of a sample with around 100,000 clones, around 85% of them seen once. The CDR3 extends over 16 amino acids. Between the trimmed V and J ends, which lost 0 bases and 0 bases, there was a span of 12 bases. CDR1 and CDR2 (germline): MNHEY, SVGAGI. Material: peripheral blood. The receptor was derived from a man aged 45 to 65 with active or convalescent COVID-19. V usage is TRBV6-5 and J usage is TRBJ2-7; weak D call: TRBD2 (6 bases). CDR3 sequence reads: CASSYSEGLISYEQYF. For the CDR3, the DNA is TGTGCCAGCAGTTACTCGGAGGGGCTCATCTCCTACGAGCAGTACTTC.